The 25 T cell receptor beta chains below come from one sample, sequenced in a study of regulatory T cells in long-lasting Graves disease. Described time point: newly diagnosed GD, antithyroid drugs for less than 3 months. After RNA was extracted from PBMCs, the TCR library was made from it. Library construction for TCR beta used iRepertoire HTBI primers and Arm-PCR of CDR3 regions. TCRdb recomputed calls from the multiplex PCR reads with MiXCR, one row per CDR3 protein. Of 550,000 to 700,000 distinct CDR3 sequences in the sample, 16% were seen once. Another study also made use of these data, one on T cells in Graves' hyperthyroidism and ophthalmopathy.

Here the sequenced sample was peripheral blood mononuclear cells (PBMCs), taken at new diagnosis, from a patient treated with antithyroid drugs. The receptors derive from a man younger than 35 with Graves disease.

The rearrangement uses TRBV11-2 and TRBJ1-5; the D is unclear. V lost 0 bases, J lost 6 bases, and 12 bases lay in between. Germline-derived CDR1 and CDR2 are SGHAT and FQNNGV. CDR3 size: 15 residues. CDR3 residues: CASSLDPASGQPQHF. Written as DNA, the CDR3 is TGTGCCAGCAGCTTAGATCCCGCCAGCGGTCAGCCCCAGCATTTT.

CDR3 in amino acids: CASSLGSVFNEQFF. Here the CDR3 DNA reads TGCGCCAGCAGCTTAGGAAGTGTGTTCAATGAGCAGTTCTTC. The chain employs TRBV5-1 and TRBJ2-1, with unresolved D. Germline CDR1 and CDR2: SGHRS and YFSETQ. CDR3 length equals 14 residues. The V gene lost 2 bases and the J gene lost 6 bases, with 12 bases spanning the gap.

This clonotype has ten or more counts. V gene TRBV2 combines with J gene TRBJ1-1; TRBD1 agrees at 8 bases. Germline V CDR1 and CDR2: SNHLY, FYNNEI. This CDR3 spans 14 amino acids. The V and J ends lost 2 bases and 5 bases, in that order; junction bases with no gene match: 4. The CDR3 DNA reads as TGTGCCAGCAGTGAAACAGGGGGAAGTACTGAAGCTTTCTTT. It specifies CASSETGGSTEAFF. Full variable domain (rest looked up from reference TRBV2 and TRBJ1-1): EPEVTQTPSHQVTQMGQEVILRCVPISNHLYFYWYRQILGQKVEFLVSFYNNEISEKSEIFDDQFSVERPDGSNFTLKIRSTKLEDSAMYFCASSETGGSTEAFFGQGTRLTVV.

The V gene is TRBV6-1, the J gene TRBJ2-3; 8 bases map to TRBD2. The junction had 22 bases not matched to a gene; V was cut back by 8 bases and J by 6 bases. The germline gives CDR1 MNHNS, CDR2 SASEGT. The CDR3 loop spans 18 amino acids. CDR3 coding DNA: TGTGCCAGCCCCCTAAGCCCGCCTCAATCGGGAGGGGAGGATACGCAGTATTTT. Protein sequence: CASPLSPPQSGGEDTQYF.

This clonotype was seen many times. CDR3 region: CASSLAGGSFHGYEQYF. Written as DNA, the CDR3 is TGTGCCAGCAGTCTAGCGGGAGGGTCCTTTCACGGGTACGAGCAGTACTTC. The V gene is TRBV6-1, the J gene TRBJ2-7; 12 nucleotides line up with TRBD2. The germline gives CDR1 MNHNS, CDR2 SASEGT. Germline trimming cut 5 bases from V and 4 bases from J; bases unmatched to any gene: 12. This CDR3 has 17 residues.

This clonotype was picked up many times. The CDR3 here is CSARGDINQPQHF. The CDR3 region has the DNA TGCAGTGCCCGTGGGGACATCAATCAGCCCCAGCATTTT. V and J are TRBV20-1 and TRBJ1-5; D possibly corresponds to TRBD1 (6 bases). This CDR3 comprises 13 residues. The germline V gene encodes CDR1 DFQATT and CDR2 SNEGSKA (reference sequence). V was trimmed by 6 bases and J by 3 bases, leaving 12 bases between them.

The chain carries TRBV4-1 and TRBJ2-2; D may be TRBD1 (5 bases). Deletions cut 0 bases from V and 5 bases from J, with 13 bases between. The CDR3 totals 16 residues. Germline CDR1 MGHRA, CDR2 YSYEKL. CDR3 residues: CASSQDTRVRTGELFF. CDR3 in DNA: TGCGCCAGCAGCCAAGATACCAGGGTGAGGACCGGGGAGCTGTTTTTT.

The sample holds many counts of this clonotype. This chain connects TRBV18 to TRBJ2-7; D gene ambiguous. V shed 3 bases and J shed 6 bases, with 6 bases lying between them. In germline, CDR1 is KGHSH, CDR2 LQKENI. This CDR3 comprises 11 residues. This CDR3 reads CASSPSREQYF. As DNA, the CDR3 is TGTGCCAGCTCACCTAGCCGCGAGCAGTACTTC. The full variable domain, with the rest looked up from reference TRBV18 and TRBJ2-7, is NAGVMQNPRHLVRRRGQEARLRCSPMKGHSHVYWYRQLPEEGLKFMVYLQKENIIDESGMPKERFSAEFPKEGPSILRIQQVVRGDSAAYFCASSPSREQYFGPGTRLTVT.

This CDR3 reads CASSPIGPSYNEQFF. In DNA form, the CDR3 reads TGCGCCAGCAGCCCCATAGGCCCTTCATACAATGAGCAGTTCTTC. The chain carries TRBV5-1 and TRBJ2-1, with unresolved D. Germline V gene lookup returns CDR1 SGHRS and CDR2 YFSETQ. The CDR3 consists of 15 residues. Trimming removed 4 bases at V and 4 bases at J, with 15 bases between.

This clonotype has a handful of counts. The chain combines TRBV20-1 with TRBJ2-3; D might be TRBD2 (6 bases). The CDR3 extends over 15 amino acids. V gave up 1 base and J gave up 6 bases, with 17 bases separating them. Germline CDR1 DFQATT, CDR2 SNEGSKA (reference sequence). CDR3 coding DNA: TGCAGTGCTAGAGTTGGGACTCTTTATGACGATACGCAGTATTTT. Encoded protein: CSARVGTLYDDTQYF.

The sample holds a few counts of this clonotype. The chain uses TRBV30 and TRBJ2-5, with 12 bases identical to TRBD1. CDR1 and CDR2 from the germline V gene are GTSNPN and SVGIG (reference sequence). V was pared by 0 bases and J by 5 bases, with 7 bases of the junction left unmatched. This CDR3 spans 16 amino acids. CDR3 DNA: TGTGCCTGGAGTGTACGGGACAGGGGGCTAGGTGAGACCCAGTACTTC. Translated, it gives CAWSVRDRGLGETQYF.

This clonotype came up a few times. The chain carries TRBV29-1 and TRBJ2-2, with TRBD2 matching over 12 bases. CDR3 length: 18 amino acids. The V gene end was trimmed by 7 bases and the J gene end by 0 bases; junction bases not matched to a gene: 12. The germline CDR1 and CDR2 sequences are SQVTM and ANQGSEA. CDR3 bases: TGCAGCGGGAGAACTCCCGGACTAGCGGGACCGAACACCGGGGAGCTGTTTTTT. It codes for CSGRTPGLAGPNTGELFF.

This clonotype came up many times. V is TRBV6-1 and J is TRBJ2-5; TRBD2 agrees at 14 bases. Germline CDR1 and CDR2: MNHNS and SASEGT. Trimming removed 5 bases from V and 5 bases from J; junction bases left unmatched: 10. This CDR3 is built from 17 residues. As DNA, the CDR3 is TGTGCCAGCAGTCCGAACCCGGGACTAGCGGGAGAGGAGACCCAGTACTTC. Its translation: CASSPNPGLAGEETQYF.

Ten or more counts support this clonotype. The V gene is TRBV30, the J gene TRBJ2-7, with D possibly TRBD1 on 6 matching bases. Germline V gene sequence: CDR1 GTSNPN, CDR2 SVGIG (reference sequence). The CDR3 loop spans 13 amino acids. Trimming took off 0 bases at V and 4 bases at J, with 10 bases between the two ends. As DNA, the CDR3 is TGTGCCTGGAGTGTTAACAGGGAATACGAGCAGTACTTC. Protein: CAWSVNREYEQYF.

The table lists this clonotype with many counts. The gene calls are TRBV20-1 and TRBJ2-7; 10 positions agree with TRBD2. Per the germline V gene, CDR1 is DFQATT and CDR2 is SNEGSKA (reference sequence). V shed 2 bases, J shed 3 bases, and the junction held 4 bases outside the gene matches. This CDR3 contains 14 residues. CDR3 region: CSARKLAGIYEQYF. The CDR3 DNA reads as TGCAGTGCTAGAAAACTAGCGGGAATCTACGAGCAGTACTTC.

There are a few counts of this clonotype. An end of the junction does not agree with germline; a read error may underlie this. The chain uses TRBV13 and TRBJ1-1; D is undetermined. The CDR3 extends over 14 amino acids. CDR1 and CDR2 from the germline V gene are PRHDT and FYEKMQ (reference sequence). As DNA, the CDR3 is TGTGCCAGCAGCGTAGGTCCGGAGAACACTGAAGCTTTCTTT. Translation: CASSVGPENTEAFF.

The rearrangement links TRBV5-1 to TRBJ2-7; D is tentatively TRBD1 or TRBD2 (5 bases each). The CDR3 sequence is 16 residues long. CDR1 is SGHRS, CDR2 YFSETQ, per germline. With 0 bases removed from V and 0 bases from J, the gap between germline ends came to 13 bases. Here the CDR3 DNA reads TGCGCCAGCAGCTTGGCCGTGGGGGAGATCTCCTACGAGCAGTACTTC. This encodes CASSLAVGEISYEQYF.

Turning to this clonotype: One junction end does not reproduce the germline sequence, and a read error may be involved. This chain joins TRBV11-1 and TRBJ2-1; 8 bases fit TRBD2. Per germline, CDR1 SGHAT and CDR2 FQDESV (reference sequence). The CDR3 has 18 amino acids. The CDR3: CASSSPRSGREADNGQFF. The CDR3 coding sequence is TGTGCCAGCAGCTCCCCGCGTTCGGGGCGGGAGGCTGACAATGGGCAGTTCTTC.

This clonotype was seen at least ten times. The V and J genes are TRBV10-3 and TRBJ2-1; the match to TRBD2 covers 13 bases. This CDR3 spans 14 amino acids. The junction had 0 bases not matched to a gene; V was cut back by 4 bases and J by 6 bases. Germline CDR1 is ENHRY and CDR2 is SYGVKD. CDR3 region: CAISGTSGSNEQFF. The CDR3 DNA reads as TGTGCCATCAGTGGGACTAGCGGGAGCAATGAGCAGTTCTTC.

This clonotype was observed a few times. CDR3 amino acids: CAWSVGLSSYNEQFF. In nucleotides, the CDR3 is TGTGCCTGGAGTGTCGGCCTGAGCTCCTACAATGAGCAGTTCTTC. The rearrangement links TRBV30 to TRBJ2-1, with unresolved D. The CDR3 runs 15 residues. Trimming removed 0 bases at V and 0 bases at J, with 9 bases between. The germline V gene encodes CDR1 GTSNPN and CDR2 SVGIG (reference sequence).

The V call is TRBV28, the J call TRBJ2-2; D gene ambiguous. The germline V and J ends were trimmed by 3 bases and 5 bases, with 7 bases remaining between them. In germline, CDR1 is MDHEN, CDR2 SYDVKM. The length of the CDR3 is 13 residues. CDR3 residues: CASSFRWTGELFF. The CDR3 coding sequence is TGTGCCAGCAGTTTCCGTTGGACCGGGGAGCTGTTTTTT.

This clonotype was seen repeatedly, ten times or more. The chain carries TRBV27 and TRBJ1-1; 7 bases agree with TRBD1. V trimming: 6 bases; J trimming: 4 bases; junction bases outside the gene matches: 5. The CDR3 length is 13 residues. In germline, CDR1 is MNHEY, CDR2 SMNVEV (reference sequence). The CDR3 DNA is TGTGCCAGCAGGACAGGGTCGGTCACTGAAGCTTTCTTT. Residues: CASRTGSVTEAFF.

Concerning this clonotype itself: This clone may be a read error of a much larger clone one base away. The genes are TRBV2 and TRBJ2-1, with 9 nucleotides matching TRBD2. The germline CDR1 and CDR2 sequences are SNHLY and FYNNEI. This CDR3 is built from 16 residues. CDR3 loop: CASKGLAGGSYNEQSF. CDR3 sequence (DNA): TGTGCCAGCAAGGGACTAGCAGGAGGCTCCTACAATGAGCAGTCCTTC.

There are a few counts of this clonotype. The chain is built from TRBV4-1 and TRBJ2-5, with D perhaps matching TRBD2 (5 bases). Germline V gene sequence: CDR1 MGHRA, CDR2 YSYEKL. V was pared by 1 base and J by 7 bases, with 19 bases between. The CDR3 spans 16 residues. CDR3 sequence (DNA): TGCGCCAGCAGCCAAGCTAGCTTCGGTCGTGATCTGACCCAGTACTTC. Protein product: CASSQASFGRDLTQYF.

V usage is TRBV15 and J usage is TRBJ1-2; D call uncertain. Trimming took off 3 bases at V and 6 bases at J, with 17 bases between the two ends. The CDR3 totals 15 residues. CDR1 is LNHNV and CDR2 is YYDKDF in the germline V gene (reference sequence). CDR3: CATSSSGLDWDGYTF. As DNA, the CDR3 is TGTGCCACCAGCAGTTCCGGCTTGGACTGGGATGGCTACACCTTC.